Given below is one T cell receptor beta chain in context. This specimen comes from a study of cytomegalovirus exposure and HLA in healthy donors. PCR amplification relied on 60 Vbeta primers (plus 13 Jbeta primers). Only in-frame clones appear in the TCRdb table, and some are missing; sequencing was by immunoSEQ multiplex PCR. The sample shows roughly 100,000 clones, around four fifths of them seen only once. CDR3 length: 18 amino acids. Unmatched junction bases numbered 5, after V lost 1 base and J lost 0 bases. CDR1 MGHRA and CDR2 YSYEKL come from the germline V gene. The genes are TRBV4-1 and TRBJ2-6, with 8 positions matching TRBD1. Source material: PBMCs. This sequence was found in a female donor in good health and CMV-seropositive. CDR3 coding DNA: TGCGCCAGCAGCCAAGCGGGACAGGCCCTCTCTGGGGCCAACGTCCTGACTTTC. Its protein is CASSQAGQALSGANVLTF.